Below are 26 T cell receptor beta chains sequenced from a single sample in a study of blood T cell repertoires in COVID-19. Here immunoSEQ multiplex PCR was the method, and the copy in TCRdb shows in-frame clones only, minus some. The data hold 250,000 to 300,000 clones, with 89% observed a single time. Sequenced material: PBMCs or T cells enriched from blood (not recorded which). The receptors stem from a woman aged 45-65 years who had been exposed to COVID-19.

This chain links TRBV14 with TRBJ1-4; the D is unclear. From germline, CDR1 is SGHDN and CDR2 FVKESK. V lost 6 bases and J lost 0, with 14 bases in between. The CDR3 runs 16 residues. The CDR3 DNA reads as TGTGCCAGCAGGGCGCTTGAGGCGGCAACTAATGAAAAACTGTTTTTT. Protein sequence: CASRALEAATNEKLFF.

This sequence joins TRBV2 and TRBJ1-1; no reliable D call. Trimming removed 4 bases at V and 0 bases at J, with 9 bases between. The CDR3 is made up of 14 amino acids. Germline CDR1 is SNHLY and CDR2 is FYNNEI. The CDR3 nucleotides read TGTGCCAGCAGTGTTTTACAGCTGAACACTGAAGCTTTCTTT. Translating gives CASSVLQLNTEAFF.

This clone came up once. This sequence joins TRBV5-1 and TRBJ1-6; D ambiguous. This CDR3 comprises 16 residues. Germline lookup yields CDR1 SGHRS and CDR2 YFSETQ. Trimming left V 8 bases short and J 5 bases short, with 20 bases between. CDR3 nucleotides: TGCGCCAGAAGGGAGACACATCCAGGAGATAATTCACCCCTCCACTTT. This translates into CARRETHPGDNSPLHF. The full variable domain, completed using reference TRBV5-1 and TRBJ1-6, is KAGVTQTPRYLIKTRGQQVTLSCSPISGHRSVSWYQQTPGQGLQFLFEYFSETQRNKGNFPGRFSGRQFSNSRSEMNVSTLELGDSALYLCARRETHPGDNSPLHFGNGTRLTVT.

The CDR3 DNA sequence: TGTGCCAGCAGCTACAGACGCGGACTTCGTGAAAAACTGTTTTTT. This encodes CASSYRRGLREKLFF. This chain joins TRBV28 and TRBJ1-4; no clear D. V was clipped by 6 bases and J by 7 bases, with 18 bases between them. CDR3 length equals 15 residues. CDR1 and CDR2 from the germline V gene are MDHEN and SYDVKM.

This clone was detected only a few times. V is TRBV19 and J is TRBJ1-2, with 10 bases matching TRBD1. V dropped 10 bases and J dropped 7; count of bases not matched to a gene: 9. Germline V CDR1 and CDR2: LNHDA, SQIVND (reference sequence). CDR3 length equals 13 residues. The CDR3 DNA reads as TGTGCCACAGAAGACAGGGGGCAGGTTGGCTACACCTTC. Translated, it gives CATEDRGQVGYTF.

The CDR3 protein is CATREFVRTEAFF. CDR3 DNA: TGTGCCACCCGAGAATTCGTACGGACTGAAGCTTTCTTT. The chain has TRBV15 and TRBJ1-1; no clear D gene. V lost 8 bases to trimming and J lost 5 bases, with 15 bases between them. CDR3 length equals 13 residues. The germline CDR1 and CDR2 sequences are LNHNV and YYDKDF (reference sequence).

This CDR3 reads CASSSITGSGQPQHF. The CDR3 bases are TGTGCCAGCAGCTCCATCACAGGGTCGGGGCAGCCCCAGCATTTT. V is TRBV7-8 and J is TRBJ1-5; a possible D gene is TRBD1 (6 bases). V was cut by 4 bases and J by 7 bases, with 17 bases left in between. CDR1 SGHVS and CDR2 FQNEAQ come from the germline V gene. The CDR3 totals 15 residues.

The gene calls are TRBV19 and TRBJ1-3; TRBD1 might be the D (6 bases). V dropped 3 bases and J dropped 0 bases, with 15 bases sitting between them. This CDR3 region has 17 residues. CDR1 LNHDA and CDR2 SQIVND come from the germline V gene (reference sequence). The CDR3 region has the DNA TGTGCCAGTAGTATGTCGACAGGCGAGAGCTCTGGAAACACCATATATTTT. It specifies CASSMSTGESSGNTIYF.

This chain links TRBV4-1 with TRBJ2-1; D is unclear. Germline CDR1 reads MGHRA; CDR2 reads YSYEKL. V dropped 0 bases and J dropped 8 bases, with 8 bases sitting between them. The CDR3 totals 13 residues. The CDR3: CASSQDKAYEQFF. The DNA for the CDR3 is TGCGCCAGCAGCCAAGATAAAGCGTATGAGCAGTTCTTC.

The chain links TRBV30 to TRBJ2-7, with D perhaps TRBD1 (7 bases). This CDR3 spans 15 amino acids. Trimming stripped 0 bases from V and 7 bases from J, with 19 bases between. CDR1 is GTSNPN, CDR2 SVGIG, per germline (reference sequence). CDR3 coding DNA: TGTGCCTGGAGTGTACACCAGGGGGGCTATCGTGAGCAGTACTTC. Its translation: CAWSVHQGGYREQYF.

The rearrangement links TRBV5-1 to TRBJ2-7; TRBD1 agrees at 9 bases. CDR1 and CDR2 from the germline V gene are SGHRS and YFSETQ. With V trimmed by 4 bases and J by 4 bases, 9 bases remained unmatched. The CDR3 spans 15 residues. The CDR3 DNA reads TGCGCCAGCAGCCTATCGGGACAGGGTAAATACGAGCAGTACTTC. Translating gives CASSLSGQGKYEQYF.

The CDR3 spells CAISGGLNYGYTF. CDR3 coding DNA: TGTGCCATCAGCGGTGGGCTAAACTATGGCTACACCTTC. V gene TRBV10-3 combines with J gene TRBJ1-2; unclear D gene. Germline CDR1 reads ENHRY; CDR2 reads SYGVKD. The CDR3 runs 13 residues. V was pared by 6 bases and J by 2 bases, with 10 bases between.

The chain links TRBV6-5 to TRBJ1-5; 8 bases align to TRBD1. Trimming took 5 bases from V and 4 from J; bases not matched to a gene: 7. This CDR3 comprises 15 residues. Germline V gene sequence: CDR1 MNHEY, CDR2 SVGAGI. CDR3 amino acids: CASSRTGTLNQPQHF. As DNA, the CDR3 is TGTGCCAGCAGTAGGACAGGGACCTTGAATCAGCCCCAGCATTTT.

The V and J genes are TRBV3-1 (or the pseudogene TRBV3-2) and TRBJ2-5; TRBD2 matches 11 bases. The CDR3 consists of 17 residues. From germline, CDR1 is LGHDT and CDR2 YNNKEL (reference sequence). V lost 4 bases to trimming and J lost 4 bases; unmatched junction nucleotides: 11. The CDR3 DNA sequence: TGTGCCAGCAGCCGTAGCGGGGGGGCCGGATTTATAGAGACCCAGTACTTC. Protein sequence: CASSRSGGAGFIETQYF.

The rearrangement joins TRBV18 to TRBJ1-1, with 8 positions matching TRBD1. The germline CDR1 and CDR2 sequences are KGHSH and LQKENI. V lost 2 bases, J lost 2 bases, and 4 bases stayed unmatched. The CDR3 contains 15 residues. The DNA of the CDR3 is TGTGCCAGCTCACCAGGACAGGGTTTCAACACTGAAGCTTTCTTT. It yields the protein CASSPGQGFNTEAFF.

The chain couples TRBV30 to TRBJ2-3; tentatively, D is TRBD2 (6 bases). CDR3 length equals 14 residues. CDR1 and CDR2 (germline): GTSNPN, SVGIG (reference sequence). Trimming removed 5 bases from V and 2 bases from J, with 14 bases in between. Here the CDR3 DNA reads TGTGCCTGGTCTCCTGGGGGGATCACAGATACGCAGTATTTT. This gives the protein CAWSPGGITDTQYF.

The chain employs TRBV11-3 and TRBJ2-5; 8 bases map to TRBD1. With V trimmed by 5 bases and J by 2 bases, 7 bases remained unmatched. Germline CDR1 reads SGHNT; CDR2 reads YENEEA. CDR3 length: 15 amino acids. The CDR3 spells CASSPGQGRQETQYF. CDR3 coding DNA: TGTGCCAGCAGCCCTGGACAGGGCCGACAAGAGACCCAGTACTTC.

This chain uses TRBV30 with TRBJ1-2, with D perhaps matching TRBD1 (5 bases). Germline V gene sequence: CDR1 GTSNPN, CDR2 SVGIG (reference sequence). The CDR3 extends over 14 amino acids. V lost 7 bases to trimming and J lost 2 bases, with 17 bases between them. The CDR3 sequence is CASWGDQANYGYTF. Here the CDR3 DNA reads TGTGCCTCATGGGGGGATCAGGCCAACTATGGCTACACCTTC.

The count of this clone is one. The V gene is TRBV10-1, the J gene TRBJ1-3; D is undetermined. V lost 1 base to trimming and J lost 4 bases, with 8 bases between them. Germline CDR1 and CDR2: WNHNN and SYGVQD (reference sequence). The CDR3 is 14 amino acids. The CDR3 protein is CASSELTAGNTIYF. Written as DNA, the CDR3 is TGCGCCAGCAGTGAGTTAACAGCCGGAAACACCATATATTTT.

This chain joins TRBV30 and TRBJ1-5; 9 positions agree with TRBD1. Germline V gene data show CDR1 as GTSNPN and CDR2 as SVGIG (reference sequence). Trimming at V came to 1 base and at J to 2 bases, leaving 6 bases not matched to a gene. The CDR3 loop spans 16 amino acids. In nucleotides, the CDR3 is TGTGCCTGGAGTGATCGGGACAGGGATGGCAATCAGCCCCAGCATTTT. Translated, it gives CAWSDRDRDGNQPQHF.

This rearrangement joins TRBV2 to TRBJ1-2; D may be TRBD1 (6 bases). Trimming took off 7 bases at V and 2 bases at J, with 17 bases between the two ends. The CDR3 loop spans 15 amino acids. CDR1 is SNHLY and CDR2 is FYNNEI in the germline V gene. The CDR3 DNA reads TGTGCCAGCACCCCCGGGACACCCGAAAACTATGGCTACACCTTC. This sequence encodes CASTPGTPENYGYTF.

This clone was picked up one time. The V gene is TRBV3-1 (or the pseudogene TRBV3-2), the J gene TRBJ2-5; a possible D gene is TRBD2 (7 bases). CDR1 LGHDT and CDR2 YNNKEL come from the germline V gene (reference sequence). V dropped 5 bases and J dropped 5 bases, with 15 bases sitting between them. This CDR3 is built from 14 residues. CDR3 protein: CASSISGGAETQYF. The CDR3 DNA sequence: TGTGCCAGCAGCATTTCGGGGGGCGCGGAGACCCAGTACTTC.

J is TRBJ2-3 and V is TRBV14, with 12 bases matching TRBD2. This CDR3 is 17 amino acids long. CDR1 and CDR2 (germline): SGHDN, FVKESK. V was pared by 2 bases and J by 3 bases, with 6 bases of the junction left unmatched. The CDR3 nucleotides are TGTGCCAGCAGCCAACTTCTAGGACTAGCGGGGACAGATACGCAGTATTTT. Its translation: CASSQLLGLAGTDTQYF. Using reference TRBV14 and TRBJ2-3 for the parts outside the CDR3, the full variable domain is EAGVTQFPSHSVIEKGQTVTLRCDPISGHDNLYWYRRVMGKEIKFLLHFVKESKQDESGMPNNRFLAERTGGTYSTLKVQPAELEDSGVYFCASSQLLGLAGTDTQYFGPGTRLTVL.

The chain has TRBV15 and TRBJ1-1; D gene uncertain. Trimming took 0 bases from V and 9 from J, leaving 11 bases between them. The length of the CDR3 is 13 residues. Germline lookup yields CDR1 LNHNV and CDR2 YYDKDF (reference sequence). CDR3 amino acids: CATSRDEEKKAFF. CDR3 DNA: TGTGCCACCAGCAGAGATGAAGAGAAAAAAGCTTTCTTT.

The gene calls are TRBV19 and TRBJ1-5, with 9 bases aligning to TRBD1. V was pared by 6 bases and J by 3 bases, with 9 bases of the junction left unmatched. Looked up from germline, CDR1 is LNHDA and CDR2 is SQIVND (reference sequence). There are 16 residues in the CDR3. CDR3 sequence (DNA): TGTGCCAGTAGGGAGACAGGGGGGACTAACAATCAGCCCCAGCATTTT. Translation gives CASRETGGTNNQPQHF.

The chain recombines TRBV10-1 with TRBJ1-2; 10 nucleotides match TRBD1. J was trimmed by 2 bases and V by 2 bases; bases with no gene match: 5. Per germline, CDR1 WNHNN and CDR2 SYGVQD (reference sequence). The CDR3 covers 16 residues. CDR3 loop: CASSETDRGRNYGYTF. CDR3 nucleotides: TGCGCCAGCAGTGAGACCGACAGGGGGCGAAACTATGGCTACACCTTC.